The 10 T cell receptor beta chains listed next were all sequenced from one sample in a study of blood T cell repertoires in COVID-19. Measured with immunoSEQ multiplex PCR; TCRdb has only the in-frame clones, and not every one. The sample lists 350,000 to 400,000 clones, about 90% occurring once. Sequences were obtained from PBMCs or T cells enriched from blood (not recorded which). Source of these receptors: a woman aged 30 to 39 who had recovered from COVID-19.

This clone was recorded only once. The chain carries TRBV25-1 and TRBJ1-4, with 9 bases aligning to TRBD1. This CDR3 is 15 amino acids long. Germline V gene lookup returns CDR1 MGHDK and CDR2 SYGVNS. Germline trimming cut 2 bases from V and 7 bases from J; bases unmatched to any gene: 5. The CDR3 DNA sequence: TGTGCCAGCAGTGAAGGGACAGGGATGAGTGAAAAACTGTTTTTT. This encodes CASSEGTGMSEKLFF.

This sequence joins TRBV5-1 and TRBJ2-7, with 10 nucleotides matching TRBD1. Germline V gene lookup returns CDR1 SGHRS and CDR2 YFSETQ. V shed 0 bases and J 4 bases; nucleotides not matched to a gene: 4. The CDR3 runs 15 residues. CDR3 in amino acids: CASSLGDRGLYEQYF. CDR3 coding DNA: TGCGCCAGCAGCTTGGGGGACAGGGGCCTTTACGAGCAGTACTTC.

This clone was seen a single time. V usage is TRBV30 and J usage is TRBJ1-2; D gene ambiguous. The germline gives CDR1 GTSNPN, CDR2 SVGIG (reference sequence). The CDR3 runs to 15 residues. Trimming shortened V by 0 bases and J by 0 bases, and 11 bases separated the two germline ends. CDR3 protein: CAWSVLPLANYGYTF. The CDR3 coding sequence is TGTGCCTGGAGTGTATTACCCTTAGCTAACTATGGCTACACCTTC.

The CDR3 protein is CASSPNRQAYGYTF. CDR3 nucleotide sequence: TGTGCCAGCAGCCCGAACAGACAGGCCTATGGCTACACCTTC. The chain links TRBV7-2 to TRBJ1-2; possible D gene TRBD1, 6 bases. The CDR3 contains 14 residues. Per the germline V gene, CDR1 is SGHTA and CDR2 is FQGNSA. Between the trimmed V and J ends, which lost 5 bases and 4 bases, there was a span of 14 bases.

CDR3 loop: CARRGAGETQYF. For the CDR3, the DNA is TGTGCCAGGCGGGGGGCCGGCGAGACCCAGTACTTC. The rearrangement links TRBV5-8 to TRBJ2-5, with 8 bases fitting TRBD2. With V trimmed by 8 bases and J by 5 bases, 5 bases remained unmatched. CDR3 length equals 12 residues. The germline CDR1 and CDR2 sequences are SGHTS and YDEGEE.

This rearrangement joins TRBV5-1 to TRBJ2-7, with a weak D call TRBD1 (6 bases). The CDR3 is made up of 13 amino acids. V dropped 0 bases and J dropped 5 bases, with 9 bases sitting between them. Germline V CDR1 and CDR2: SGHRS, YFSETQ. The CDR3 is CASSLEGDNEQYF. The CDR3 DNA follows: TGCGCCAGCAGCTTGGAGGGGGACAACGAGCAGTACTTC.

The V call is TRBV5-4, the J call TRBJ1-1; 11 nucleotides align to TRBD1. J lost 7 bases, V lost 5 bases, and 13 bases had no gene match. The CDR3 covers 16 residues. Germline CDR1 reads SGHNT; CDR2 reads YYREEE (reference sequence). The CDR3 nucleotides read TGTGCCAGCAGTGAGGGCATCTCTGGGACAGGGGGTGAAGCTTTCTTT. The encoded protein is CASSEGISGTGGEAFF. The complete variable domain, with remaining parts taken from reference TRBV5-4 and TRBJ1-1, reads ETGVTQSPTHLIKTRGQQVTLRCSSQSGHNTVSWYQQALGQGPQFIFQYYREEENGRGNFPPRFSGLQFPNYSSELNVNALELDDSALYLCASSEGISGTGGEAFFGQGTRLTVV.

Points on this clone: The same CDR3 arises from other DNA sequences in this sample as well. The J gene is TRBJ1-6, the V gene TRBV7-9, with unresolved D. Trimming shortened V by 3 bases and J by 7 bases, and 4 bases separated the two germline ends. Germline loops: CDR1 SEHNR, CDR2 FQNEAQ (reference sequence). The length of the CDR3 is 12 residues. In DNA, the CDR3 is TGTGCCAGCAGCTTGCAGAATTCACCCCTCCACTTT. This sequence encodes CASSLQNSPLHF.

The V and J genes are TRBV21-1 and TRBJ1-2; the table calls TRBD1, which could not be checked here. TRBV21-1 is marked as a pseudogene. The CDR3 totals 16 residues. The CDR3 bases are TGTGCCAGCAGCAAAGATGGTAAGGGGCGCGGCTATGGCTACACCTTC. Translated, it gives CASSKDGKGRGYGYTF.

This clone has a single count. The V call is TRBV5-1, the J call TRBJ2-2; 7 bases fit TRBD1. The CDR3 consists of 16 residues. CDR1 and CDR2 (germline): SGHRS, YFSETQ. V lost 4 bases to trimming and J lost 2 bases; unmatched junction nucleotides: 8. Written as DNA, the CDR3 is TGCGCCAGCAGCGGAACGACAGGGCTAAACACCGGGGAGCTGTTTTTT. Translated, it gives CASSGTTGLNTGELFF.